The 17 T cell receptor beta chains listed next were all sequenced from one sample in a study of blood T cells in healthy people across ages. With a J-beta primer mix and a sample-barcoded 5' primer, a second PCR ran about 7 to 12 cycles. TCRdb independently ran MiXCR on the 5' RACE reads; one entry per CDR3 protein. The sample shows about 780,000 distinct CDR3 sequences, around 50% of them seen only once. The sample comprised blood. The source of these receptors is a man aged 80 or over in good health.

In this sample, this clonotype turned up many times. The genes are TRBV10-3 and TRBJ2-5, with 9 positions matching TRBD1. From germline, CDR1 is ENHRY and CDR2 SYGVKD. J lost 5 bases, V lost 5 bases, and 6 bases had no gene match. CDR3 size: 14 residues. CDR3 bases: TGTGCCATCAGTAGGGGACAGGGTCCCGAGACCCAGTACTTC. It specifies CAISRGQGPETQYF.

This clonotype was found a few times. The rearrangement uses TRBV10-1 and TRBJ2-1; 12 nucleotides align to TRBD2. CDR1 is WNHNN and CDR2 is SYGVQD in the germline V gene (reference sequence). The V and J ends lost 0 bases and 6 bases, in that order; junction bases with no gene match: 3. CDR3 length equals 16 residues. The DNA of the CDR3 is TGCGCCAGCAGTGAGTCCAGACTAGCGGGGGTCAATGAGCAGTTCTTC. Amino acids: CASSESRLAGVNEQFF.

CDR3 protein: CSARIAGLGELFF. CDR3 coding DNA: TGCAGTGCTAGAATCGCAGGGCTCGGGGAGCTGTTTTTT. This chain uses TRBV20-1 with TRBJ2-2; D may be TRBD1 (5 bases). Germline loops: CDR1 DFQATT, CDR2 SNEGSKA (reference sequence). The CDR3 spans 13 residues. V gave up 2 bases and J gave up 7 bases, with 11 bases separating them.

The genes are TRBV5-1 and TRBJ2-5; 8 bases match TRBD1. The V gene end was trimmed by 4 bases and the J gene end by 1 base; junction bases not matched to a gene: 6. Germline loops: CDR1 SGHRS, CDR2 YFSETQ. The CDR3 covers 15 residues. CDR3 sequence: CASSVDRVGQETQYF. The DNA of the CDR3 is TGCGCCAGCAGCGTGGACAGGGTGGGCCAAGAGACCCAGTACTTC.

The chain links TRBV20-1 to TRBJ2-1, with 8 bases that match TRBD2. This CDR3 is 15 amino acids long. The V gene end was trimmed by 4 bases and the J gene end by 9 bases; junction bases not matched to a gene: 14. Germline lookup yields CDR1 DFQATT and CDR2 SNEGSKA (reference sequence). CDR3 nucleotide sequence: TGCAGTGCTAACCCCGGGACTAGTACTGGTGGTGAGCAGTTCTTC. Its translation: CSANPGTSTGGEQFF.

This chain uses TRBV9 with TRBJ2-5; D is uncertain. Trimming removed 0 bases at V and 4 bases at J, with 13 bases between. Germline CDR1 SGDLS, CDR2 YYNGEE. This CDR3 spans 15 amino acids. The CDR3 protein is CASSVAPDKGETQYF. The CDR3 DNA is TGTGCCAGCAGCGTAGCTCCCGACAAAGGAGAGACCCAGTACTTC. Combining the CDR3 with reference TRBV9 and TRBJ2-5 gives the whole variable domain DSGVTQTPKHLITATGQRVTLRCSPRSGDLSVYWYQQSLDQGLQFLIQYYNGEERAKGNILERFSAQQFPDLHSELNLSSLELGDSALYFCASSVAPDKGETQYFGPGTRLLVL.

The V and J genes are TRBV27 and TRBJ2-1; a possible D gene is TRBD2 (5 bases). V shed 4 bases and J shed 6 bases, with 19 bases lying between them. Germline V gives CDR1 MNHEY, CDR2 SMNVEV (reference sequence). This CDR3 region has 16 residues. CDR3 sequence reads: CASSSPSAGRGNEQFF. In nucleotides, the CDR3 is TGTGCCAGCAGTTCCCCATCGGCAGGACGGGGCAATGAGCAGTTCTTC.

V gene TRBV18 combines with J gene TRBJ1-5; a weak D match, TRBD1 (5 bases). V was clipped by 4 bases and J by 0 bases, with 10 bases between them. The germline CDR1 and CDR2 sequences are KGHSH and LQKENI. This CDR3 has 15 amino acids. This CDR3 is CASSLGRNSNQPQHF. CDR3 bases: TGTGCCAGCTCACTGGGACGGAATAGCAATCAGCCCCAGCATTTT.

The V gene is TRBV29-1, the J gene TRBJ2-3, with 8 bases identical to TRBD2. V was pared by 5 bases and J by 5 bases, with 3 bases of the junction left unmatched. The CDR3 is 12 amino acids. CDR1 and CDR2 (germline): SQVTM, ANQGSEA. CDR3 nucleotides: TGCAGCGTTCGTCTAGCGGGAGATACGCAGTATTTT. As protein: CSVRLAGDTQYF.

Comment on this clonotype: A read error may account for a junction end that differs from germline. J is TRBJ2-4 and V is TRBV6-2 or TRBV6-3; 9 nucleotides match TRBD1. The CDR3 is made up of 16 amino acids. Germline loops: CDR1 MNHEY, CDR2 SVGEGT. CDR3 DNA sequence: TGTGTCAGCAGCATGGACAGGGGAGTTTCCAAAAACATTCAGTACTTC. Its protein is CVSSMDRGVSKNIQYF.

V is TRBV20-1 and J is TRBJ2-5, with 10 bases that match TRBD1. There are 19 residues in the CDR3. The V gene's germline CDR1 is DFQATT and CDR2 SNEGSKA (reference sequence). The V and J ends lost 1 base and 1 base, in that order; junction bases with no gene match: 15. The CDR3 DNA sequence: TGCAGTGCTAGAGGGGAGAGGGACAGGGGATTGGGACCCCAAGAGACCCAGTACTTC. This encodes CSARGERDRGLGPQETQYF.

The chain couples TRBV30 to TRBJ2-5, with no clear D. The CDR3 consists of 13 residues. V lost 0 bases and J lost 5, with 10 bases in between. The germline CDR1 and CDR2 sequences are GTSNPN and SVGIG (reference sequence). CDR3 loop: CAWSVLVGETQYF. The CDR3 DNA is TGTGCCTGGAGTGTACTGGTCGGCGAGACCCAGTACTTC.

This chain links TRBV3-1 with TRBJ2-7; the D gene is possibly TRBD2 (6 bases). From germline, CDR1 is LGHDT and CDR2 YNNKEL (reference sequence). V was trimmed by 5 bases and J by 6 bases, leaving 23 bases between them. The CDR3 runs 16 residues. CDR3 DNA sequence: TGTGCCAGCAGCTCGATACACGGGAGTGGCTCGGTCGAGCAGTACTTC. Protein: CASSSIHGSGSVEQYF.

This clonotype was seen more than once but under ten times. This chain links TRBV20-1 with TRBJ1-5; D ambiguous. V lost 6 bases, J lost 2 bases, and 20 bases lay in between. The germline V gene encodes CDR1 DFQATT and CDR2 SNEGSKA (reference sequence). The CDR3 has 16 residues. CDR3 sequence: CSALRARIGGNQPQHF. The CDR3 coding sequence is TGCAGTGCCCTTAGAGCAAGGATCGGAGGCAATCAGCCCCAGCATTTT.

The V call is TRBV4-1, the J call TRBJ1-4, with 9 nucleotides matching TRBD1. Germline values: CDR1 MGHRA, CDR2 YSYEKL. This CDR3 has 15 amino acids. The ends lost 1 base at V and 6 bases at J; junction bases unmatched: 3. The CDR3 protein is CASSQGTGDDEKLFF. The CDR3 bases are TGCGCCAGCAGCCAAGGGACAGGGGACGATGAAAAACTGTTTTTT.

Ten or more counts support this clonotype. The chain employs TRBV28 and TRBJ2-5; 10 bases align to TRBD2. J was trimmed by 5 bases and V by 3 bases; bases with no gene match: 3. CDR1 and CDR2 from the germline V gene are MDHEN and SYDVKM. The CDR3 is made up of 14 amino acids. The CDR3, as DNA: TGTGCCAGCAGTTTCCTAGCGGGAGTCGAGACCCAGTACTTC. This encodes CASSFLAGVETQYF.

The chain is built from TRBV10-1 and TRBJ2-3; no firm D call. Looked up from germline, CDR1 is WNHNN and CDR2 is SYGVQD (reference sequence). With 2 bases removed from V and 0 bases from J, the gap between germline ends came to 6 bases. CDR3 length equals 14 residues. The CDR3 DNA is TGCGCCAGCAGTGAGGAGGTTAGCACAGATACGCAGTATTTT. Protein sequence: CASSEEVSTDTQYF.